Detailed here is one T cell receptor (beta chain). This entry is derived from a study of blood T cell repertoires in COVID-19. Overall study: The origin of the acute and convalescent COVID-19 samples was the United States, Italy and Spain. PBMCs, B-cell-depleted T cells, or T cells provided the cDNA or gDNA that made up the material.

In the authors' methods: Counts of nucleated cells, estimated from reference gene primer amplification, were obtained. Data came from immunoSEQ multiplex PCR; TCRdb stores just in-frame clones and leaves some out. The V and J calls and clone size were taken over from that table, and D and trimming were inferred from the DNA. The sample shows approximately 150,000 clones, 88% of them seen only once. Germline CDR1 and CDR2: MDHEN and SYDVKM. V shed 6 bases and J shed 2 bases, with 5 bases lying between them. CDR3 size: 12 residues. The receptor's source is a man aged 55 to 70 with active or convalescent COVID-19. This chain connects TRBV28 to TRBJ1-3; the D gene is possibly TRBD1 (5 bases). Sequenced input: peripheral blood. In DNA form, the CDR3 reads TGTGCCAGCAGGGGGCCTGGAAACACCATATATTTT. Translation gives CASRGPGNTIYF.